The 8 T cell receptor beta chains given below trace back to one sample, sequenced in a study of tumor-infiltrating lymphocytes in primary liver carcinoma. The authors made TCR beta cDNA from roughly 480 ng total RNA with a constant-region primer. Researchers made the TCR beta libraries by running three nested multiplex PCR rounds with slightly modified ARM-PCR. The study ran its first two PCR rounds for nine to eleven cycles each, using TRBV1-TRBV30 forward primers and a C-beta reverse primer. MiXCR, run by TCRdb on the multiplex PCR reads, gives a single entry per CDR3 protein. The sample lists 180,000 or so distinct CDR3 sequences, about 60% occurring once. The study extracted blood RNA from unsorted whole blood and also extracted germline DNA. Sequencing input: peripheral blood. Receptor source: a middle-aged man with primary liver carcinoma and hepatitis B virus infection.

As regards this clonotype: This may be a read error: a much more frequent sequence differs by one nucleotide. The rearrangement uses TRBV11-2 and TRBJ1-5; D not certain. There are 14 residues in the CDR3. CDR1 SGHAT and CDR2 FQNNGV come from the germline V gene. The DNA of the CDR3 is TGTGTCAGCAGCTTAGCCGGGCTGGGTCAGCCCCAGCATTTT. Translation: CVSSLAGLGQPQHF.

In regard to this clonotype: One end of the junction is discordant with germline, which a read error may explain. The chain carries TRBV5-5 and TRBJ2-4; D not certain. Germline V lookup: CDR1 SGHKS, CDR2 YYEKEE (reference sequence). The CDR3 consists of 16 residues. The CDR3 bases are TGTGCCAGCAGCTACGACAAGAGGTTAGCCAAAAGCATTCAGTACTTC. It translates to CASSYDKRLAKSIQYF. The variable domain in full, with the rest retrieved from reference TRBV5-5 and TRBJ2-4, is DAGVTQSPTHLIKTRGQQVTLRCSPISGHKSVSWYQQVLGQGPQFIFQYYEKEERGRGNFPDRFSARQFPNYSSELNVNALLLGDSALYLCASSYDKRLAKSIQYFGAGTRLSVL.

This clonotype came up a few times. This chain connects TRBV7-9 to TRBJ2-1; unclear D gene. Germline CDR1 reads SEHNR; CDR2 reads FQNEAQ (reference sequence). The CDR3 is made up of 11 amino acids. V lost 5 bases and J lost 9, with 8 bases in between. Here the CDR3 reads CASSHPGEQFF. The DNA of the CDR3 is TGTGCCAGCAGCCACCCGGGTGAGCAGTTCTTC. Full variable domain (missing parts from reference TRBV7-9 and TRBJ2-1): DTGVSQNPRHKITKRGQNVTFRCDPISEHNRLYWYRQTLGQGPEFLTYFQNEAQLEKSRLLSDRFSAERPKGSFSTLEIQRTEQGDSAMYLCASSHPGEQFFGPGTRLTVL.

The chain joins TRBV11-2 to TRBJ2-1, with 8 positions matching TRBD2. In germline, CDR1 is SGHAT, CDR2 FQNNGV. The CDR3 runs 14 residues. V was clipped by 7 bases and J by 4 bases; unmatched bases: 6. The CDR3, as DNA: TGTGCCAGCACTCCGGGAGGGCCGTACAATGAGCAGTTCTTC. It translates to CASTPGGPYNEQFF.

This clonotype has only a few counts. This could be a read error, since a much larger clone is one nucleotide away. The chain employs TRBV11-2 and TRBJ2-2, with D possibly TRBD1 on 5 matching bases. V was cut by 8 bases and J by 0 bases, with 7 bases left in between. Per germline, CDR1 SGHAT and CDR2 FQNNGV. The CDR3 totals 13 residues. The CDR3 loop reads CASATANTGELFF. CDR3 nucleotide sequence: TGTGCCAGCGCGACAGCGAACACCGGGGAGCTGTTTTTT.

This clonotype has a handful of counts. The rearrangement links TRBV4-2 to TRBJ1-2; unclear D gene. V dropped 1 base and J dropped 6 bases, with 15 bases sitting between them. Germline V gene sequence: CDR1 LGHNA, CDR2 YNFKEQ. The CDR3 has 15 amino acids. DNA of the CDR3: TGTGCCAGCAGCCAAGTAGGAGGAGTCGAAAATGGCTACACCTTC. As protein: CASSQVGGVENGYTF.

Regarding this clonotype: At one end, the junction sequence differs from germline, possibly due to a read error. This chain joins TRBV29-1 and TRBJ2-7; D is uncertain. Germline CDR1 reads SQVTM; CDR2 reads ANQGSEA. CDR3 size: 12 residues. CDR3: CSVASRGYVQYF. CDR3 nucleotide sequence: TGCAGCGTTGCCTCACGAGGATACGTGCAGTACTTC.

This rearrangement joins TRBV4-1 to TRBJ2-5; 11 positions match TRBD2. Germline V gene sequence: CDR1 MGHRA, CDR2 YSYEKL. The CDR3 has 16 residues. V trimming: 1 base; J trimming: 6 bases; junction bases outside the gene matches: 7. The CDR3 DNA follows: TGCGCCAGCAGCCAAGGGGTAGCGGGAGGGTTAAAGACCCAGTACTTC. Amino acid sequence: CASSQGVAGGLKTQYF.